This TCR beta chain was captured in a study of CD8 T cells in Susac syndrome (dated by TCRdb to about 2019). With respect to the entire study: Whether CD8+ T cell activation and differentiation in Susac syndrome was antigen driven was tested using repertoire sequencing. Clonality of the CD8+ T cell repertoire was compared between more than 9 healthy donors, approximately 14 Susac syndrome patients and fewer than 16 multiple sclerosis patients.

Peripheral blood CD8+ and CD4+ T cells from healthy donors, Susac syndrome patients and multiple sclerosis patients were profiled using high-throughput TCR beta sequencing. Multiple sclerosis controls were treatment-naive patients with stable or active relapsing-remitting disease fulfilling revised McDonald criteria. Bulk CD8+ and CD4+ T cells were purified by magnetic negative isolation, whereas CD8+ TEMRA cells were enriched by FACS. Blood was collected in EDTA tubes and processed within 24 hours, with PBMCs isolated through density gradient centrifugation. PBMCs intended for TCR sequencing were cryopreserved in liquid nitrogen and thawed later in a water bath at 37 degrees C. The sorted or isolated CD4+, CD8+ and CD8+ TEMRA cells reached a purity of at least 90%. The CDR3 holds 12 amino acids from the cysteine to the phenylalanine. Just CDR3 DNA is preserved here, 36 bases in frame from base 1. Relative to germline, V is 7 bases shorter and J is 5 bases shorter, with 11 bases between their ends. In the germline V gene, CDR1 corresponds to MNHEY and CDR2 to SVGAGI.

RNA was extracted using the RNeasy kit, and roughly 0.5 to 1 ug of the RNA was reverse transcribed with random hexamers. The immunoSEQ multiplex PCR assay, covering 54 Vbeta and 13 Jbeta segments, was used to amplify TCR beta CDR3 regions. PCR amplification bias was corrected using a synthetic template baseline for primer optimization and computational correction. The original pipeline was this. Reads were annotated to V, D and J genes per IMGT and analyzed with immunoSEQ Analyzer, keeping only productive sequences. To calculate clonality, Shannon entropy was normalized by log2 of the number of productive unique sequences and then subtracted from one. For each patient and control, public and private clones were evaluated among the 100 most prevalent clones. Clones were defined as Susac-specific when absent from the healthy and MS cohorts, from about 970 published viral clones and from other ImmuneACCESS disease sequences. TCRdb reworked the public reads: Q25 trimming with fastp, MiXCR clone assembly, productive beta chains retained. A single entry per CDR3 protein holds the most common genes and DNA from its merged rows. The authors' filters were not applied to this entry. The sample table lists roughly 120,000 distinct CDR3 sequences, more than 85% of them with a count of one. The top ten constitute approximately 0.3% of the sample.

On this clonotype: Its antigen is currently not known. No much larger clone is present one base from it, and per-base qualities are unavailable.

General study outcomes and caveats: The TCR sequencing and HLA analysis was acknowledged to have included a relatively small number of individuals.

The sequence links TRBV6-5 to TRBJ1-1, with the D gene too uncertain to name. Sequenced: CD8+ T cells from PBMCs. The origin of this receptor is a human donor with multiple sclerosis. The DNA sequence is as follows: TGTGCCAGCATGGACGGATGGACTGAAGCTTTCTTT. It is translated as CASMDGWTEAFF.